The rows below give T cell receptor beta chains drawn from one sample of a study of cytomegalovirus exposure and HLA in healthy donors. Libraries were prepared by immunoSEQ multiplex PCR; TCRdb keeps only in-frame clonotypes and omits some of them. The sample includes more than 85,000 clones, approximately 88% seen only once; the top ten take over 1.3%. The sample was PBMCs. These receptors all come from a woman in her twenties or thirties in good health and CMV-seropositive. The CDR3 runs from the conserved cysteine through the conserved F or W. The D gene is left open where the match is weak. Size tells how often a clone was seen (once, few, many) or the class of an expanded clone, and some rows leave it out.

J gene	D gene	clone size	V gene	CDR3 DNA	CDR3 protein
TRBJ1-4	TRBD1	.	TRBV6-1	TGTGCCAGCAGTGAAGCGTCGGGGACAGGGGATTTTGAAAAACTGTTTTTT	CASSEASGTGDFEKLFF
TRBJ2-3	.	.	TRBV5-5	TGTGCCAGCAGTCCCCCCGGAGGGTGGAGCACAGATACGCAGTATTTT	CASSPPGGWSTDTQYF
TRBJ2-3	TRBD1	.	TRBV19	TGTGCCAGTAGTCCGGGACAGGATGGGGCAGATACGCAGTATTTT	CASSPGQDGADTQYF
TRBJ2-1	TRBD1	.	TRBV7-9	TGTGCCAGCAGCTTGCCGGGACAGGACAACAATGAGCAGTTCTTC	CASSLPGQDNNEQFF
TRBJ2-2	TRBD1	.	TRBV6-4	TGTGCCAGCAGAGCGGACAGGGCAAACACCGGGGAGCTGTTTTTT	CASRADRANTGELFF
TRBJ2-5	.	once	TRBV5-6	TGTGCCAGCAGCTTGAGCGGTTGGGAGACCCAGTACTTC	CASSLSGWETQYF
TRBJ1-5	.	.	TRBV2	TGTGCCAGCAGAGACAATGGCAATCAGCCCCAGCATTTT	CASRDNGNQPQHF
TRBJ2-3	.	.	TRBV10-1	TGCGCCTCTAGCACAGATACGCAGTATTTT	CASSTDTQYF
TRBJ2-1	.	.	TRBV7-2	TGTGCCAGCAGAGCCTCCCGAGAGCAGTTCTTC	CASRASREQFF
TRBJ2-7	.	once	TRBV15	TGTGCCACCAGCAGAGCCCCGCGGGGAGGACCCTACGAGCAGTACTTC	CATSRAPRGGPYEQYF
TRBJ2-1	.	.	TRBV5-1	TGCGCCAGCAGCTTGGGGGCAGACCATACTGAGCAGTTCTTC	CASSLGADHTEQFF
TRBJ2-5	.	.	TRBV6-6	TGTGCCGTTGCGGGGCCCCAAGAGACCCAGTACTTC	CAVAGPQETQYF
TRBJ2-7	.	few	TRBV7-2	TGTGCCAGCAGCTTAGTAGACAGCTCCTACGAGCAGTACTTC	CASSLVDSSYEQYF
TRBJ2-3	.	.	TRBV6-1	TGTGCCAGCAGCGCCCAGGGAACCGGGTCCCCCCGGTATTTT	CASSAQGTGSPRYF
TRBJ2-7	TRBD1	.	TRBV5-1	TGCGCCAGCAGCTCTCTGGGACAGGGGGGATACTACGAGCAGTACTTC	CASSSLGQGGYYEQYF
TRBJ2-2	TRBD1	.	TRBV6-5	TGTGCCAGCAGTTATTCGACAGGGGCCAACACCGGGGAGCTGTTTTTT	CASSYSTGANTGELFF
TRBJ1-5	TRBD1	.	TRBV28	TGTGCCAGCAGTTTACGGGACAGGGGGCTAGGGGGCAATCAGCCCCAGCATTTT	CASSLRDRGLGGNQPQHF
TRBJ2-7	TRBD2	.	TRBV5-1	TGCGCCAGCAGCCTCGGACTAGCGGGGGGAGGCGAGCAGTACTTC	CASSLGLAGGGEQYF
TRBJ2-7	.	.	TRBV7-2	TGTGCCAGCAGCTTAGTTTCTTTCGAGCAGTACTTC	CASSLVSFEQYF
TRBJ2-5	TRBD1	once	TRBV11-1	TGTGCCAGCAGCCCGAACAGGGGTGGCCAAGAGACCCAGTACTTC	CASSPNRGGQETQYF
TRBJ1-5	.	.	TRBV5-8	TGTGCCAGCAGCGCCCCTTCTCCAGTCGGCAATCAGCCCCAGCATTTT	CASSAPSPVGNQPQHF
TRBJ1-5	TRBD1	few	TRBV30	TGTGCCTGGAGTTTGACAGGGAATCAGCCCCAGCATTTT	CAWSLTGNQPQHF
TRBJ1-1	.	.	TRBV15	TGTGCCACCAGCTCCGAGACGAGGCAGGGTACTGAAGCTTTCTTT	CATSSETRQGTEAFF
TRBJ1-1	.	.	TRBV6-6	TGTGCCAGCAGTCCACCTCGGGGGGCGAACACTGAAGCTTTCTTT	CASSPPRGANTEAFF
TRBJ1-2	TRBD1	.	TRBV9	TGTGCCAGCAGCGTTCGACAGGGCTATGGCTACACCTTC	CASSVRQGYGYTF
TRBJ1-5	.	.	TRBV21-1	TGTGCCAGCAGCAAATGGTGGGCGGGCCGCAATCAGCCCCAGCATTTT	CASSKWWAGRNQPQHF
TRBJ1-1	.	.	TRBV9	TGTGCCAGCACCCGAACTTCGGACACCATGAACACTGAAGCTTTCTTT	CASTRTSDTMNTEAFF
TRBJ1-4	.	.	TRBV12-5	TGTGCTAGTGGTTTGGACCTCGACAGGCCTCAGGGTACGACTAATGAAAAACTGTTTTTT	CASGLDLDRPQGTTNEKLFF
TRBJ2-3	.	.	TRBV7-2	TGTGCCACCCTGATGTGGGGGGGGGCGGGAGATACGCAGTATTTT	CATLMWGGAGDTQYF
TRBJ2-7	.	.	TRBV10-2	TGCGCCAGCAGTAAAGGGAGAACACCGCCAACCTACGAGCAGTACTTC	CASSKGRTPPTYEQYF
TRBJ1-2	TRBD1	.	TRBV30	TGTGCCTGGAGTGTACAGGGGGCGTATTATGGCTACACCTTC	CAWSVQGAYYGYTF
TRBJ1-2	TRBD1	few	TRBV5-1	TGCGCCAGCAGACCGAGGACAGGGGGCTATGGCTACACCTTC	CASRPRTGGYGYTF
TRBJ2-5	.	.	TRBV7-9	TGTGCCAGCAGCTTAGACGGGGAGACCCAGTACTTC	CASSLDGETQYF
TRBJ1-5	.	once	TRBV15	TGTGCCACCAGCAGAGATCGGAGCCAGCCCCAGCATTTT	CATSRDRSQPQHF
TRBJ1-2	.	.	TRBV2	TGTGCCAGCAGATGGGACTCGGGTAACTATGGCTACACCTTC	CASRWDSGNYGYTF
TRBJ1-2	.	.	TRBV29-1	TGCAGCGTTGGAGTGGGGGGTGGCTACACCTTC	CSVGVGGGYTF
TRBJ2-2	TRBD2	.	TRBV29-1	TGCAGCGTCTTCCAGACTAGCGGGGGGCAGGACACCGGGGAGCTGTTTTTT	CSVFQTSGGQDTGELFF
TRBJ2-5	.	.	TRBV7-2	TGTGCCAGCAGCTTAGCCCCCGGGACTCCCTCGGAGACCCAGTACTTC	CASSLAPGTPSETQYF
TRBJ1-6	TRBD1	.	TRBV7-9	TGTGCCAGCAGCTTGGTACAGGGGAGATCACCCCTCCACTTT	CASSLVQGRSPLHF
TRBJ1-2	.	.	TRBV6-6	TGTGCCAGCAGTATTCGGGAGGAGCACTATGGCTACACCTTC	CASSIREEHYGYTF